This T cell receptor (beta chain) was identified during a study of blood T cell repertoires in COVID-19. Whole-study context: T cells, B-cell-depleted T cells, or PBMCs provided the cDNA or gDNA that served as material.

Under the authors' procedure: Amplification of reference gene primers provided the estimated nucleated cell counts. TCRdb's copy holds only in-frame clones and misses some; the assay was immunoSEQ multiplex PCR. The DNA was the basis for D and trimming; V, J and clone size are from that table. Of under 250,000 clones listed, approximately 89% were seen once; the top ten hold 4% to 6%. V was trimmed by 6 bases and J by 8 bases, leaving 12 bases between them. The CDR3 totals 12 residues. The germline gives CDR1 KGHDR, CDR2 SFDVKD. The chain combines TRBV24-1 with TRBJ1-2; D may be TRBD1 (5 bases). Source material: peripheral blood. The receptor's source is a woman aged 40 to 50 with acute or convalescent COVID-19. The CDR3 nucleotides are TGTGCCACCAGTCACGGAGGGGAGGGCTACACCTTC. It encodes CATSHGGEGYTF.